There are a few counts of the clone carrying this T cell receptor (beta chain). The authors prepared the TCRbeta library with unique molecular identifiers. A single record per CDR3 protein comes from TCRdb applying MiXCR to the PCR reads. This table holds some 500,000 distinct CDR3 sequences, over 25% found once. The V and J ends lost 4 bases and 5 bases, in that order; junction bases with no gene match: 9. CDR3 length: 14 residues. CDR1 is DFQATT and CDR2 is SNEGSKA in the germline V gene (reference sequence). This sample is drawn from a study of T-cell reconstitution after alpha-beta-depleted transplantation in children.

This specimen was PBMCs from the stem cell graft donor, taken from the stem cell graft. The source is a human donor who donated a stem cell graft to a child with aplastic anemia. The chain couples TRBV20-1 to TRBJ1-1; TRBD1 aligns across 8 bases. The CDR3 sequence: CSAKQGASGTEAFF. In nucleotides, the CDR3 is TGCAGTGCTAAGCAGGGGGCTAGCGGTACTGAAGCTTTCTTT.